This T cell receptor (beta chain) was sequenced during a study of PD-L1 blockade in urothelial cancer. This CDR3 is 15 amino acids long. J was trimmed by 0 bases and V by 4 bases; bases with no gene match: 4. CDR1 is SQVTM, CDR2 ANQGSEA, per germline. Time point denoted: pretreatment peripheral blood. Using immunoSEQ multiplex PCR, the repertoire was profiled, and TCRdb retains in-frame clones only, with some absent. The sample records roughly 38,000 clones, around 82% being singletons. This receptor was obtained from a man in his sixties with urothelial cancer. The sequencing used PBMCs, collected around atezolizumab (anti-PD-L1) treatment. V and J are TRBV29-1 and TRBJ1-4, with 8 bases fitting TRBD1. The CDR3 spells CSVVGQGATNEKLFF. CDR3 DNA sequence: TGCAGCGTTGTAGGACAGGGTGCAACTAATGAAAAACTGTTTTTT.